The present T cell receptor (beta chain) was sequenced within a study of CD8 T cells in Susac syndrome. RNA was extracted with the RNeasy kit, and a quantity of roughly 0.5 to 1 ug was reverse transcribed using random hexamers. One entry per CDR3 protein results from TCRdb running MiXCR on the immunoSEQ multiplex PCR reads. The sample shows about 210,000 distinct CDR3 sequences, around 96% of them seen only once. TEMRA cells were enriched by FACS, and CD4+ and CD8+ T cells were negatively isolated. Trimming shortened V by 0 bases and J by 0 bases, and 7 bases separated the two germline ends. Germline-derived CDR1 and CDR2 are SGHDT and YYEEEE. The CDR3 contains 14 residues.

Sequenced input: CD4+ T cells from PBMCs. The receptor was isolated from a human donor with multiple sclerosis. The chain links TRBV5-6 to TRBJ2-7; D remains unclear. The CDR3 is CASSLGPFSYEQYF. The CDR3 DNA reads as TGTGCCAGCAGCTTGGGTCCCTTCTCCTACGAGCAGTACTTC.